In this sample, the clone carrying this T cell receptor beta chain turned up once. The data stem from a study of CD8 T cells in Susac syndrome. V was pared by 7 bases and J by 0 bases, with 13 bases between. This CDR3 comprises 15 residues. Germline V gene sequence: CDR1 SGHTA, CDR2 FQGNSA. The RNA input was roughly 0.45 to 1 ug, and it was reverse transcribed with random hexamers. TCRdb re-derived calls from the immunoSEQ multiplex PCR reads in MiXCR, one entry per CDR3 protein. The sample contains about 120,000 distinct CDR3 sequences, about nine tenths of which appear only once. The rearrangement uses TRBV7-2 and TRBJ1-3; tentative D call: TRBD1 (6 bases). The sample was CD4+ T cells from PBMCs. The sequence was obtained from a human donor in good health. CDR3 region: CASTPTGFSGNTIYF. CDR3 DNA sequence: TGTGCCAGCACCCCCACAGGGTTCTCTGGAAACACCATATATTTT.